This T cell receptor beta chain stems from a study of T cells in Graves' hyperthyroidism and ophthalmopathy. Researchers amplified the TCR beta CDR3 regions from RNA transcripts. RT-PCR in the first round (using the HTBI primer set) targeted the TCR CDR3. TCRdb redid the calling of the multiplex PCR reads with MiXCR, one entry per CDR3 protein. The sample lists more than 300,000 distinct CDR3 sequences; less than 20% were seen once. Germline CDR1 and CDR2: KGHDR and SFDVKD. The CDR3 length is 13 residues. Between the trimmed V and J ends, which lost 9 bases and 7 bases, there was a span of 15 bases. Note on this clonotype: A single base separates this from a much larger clone, so it may be a read error.

This rearrangement joins TRBV24-1 to TRBJ1-5; D is possibly TRBD1 (5 bases). Sequenced sample: blood. The sequence came from a man between 18 and 29 years old with Graves' ophthalmopathy. The DNA of the CDR3 is TGTGCCACCCGGGGGGGGGGTCGACAGCCCCAGCATTTT. Protein: CATRGGGRQPQHF.